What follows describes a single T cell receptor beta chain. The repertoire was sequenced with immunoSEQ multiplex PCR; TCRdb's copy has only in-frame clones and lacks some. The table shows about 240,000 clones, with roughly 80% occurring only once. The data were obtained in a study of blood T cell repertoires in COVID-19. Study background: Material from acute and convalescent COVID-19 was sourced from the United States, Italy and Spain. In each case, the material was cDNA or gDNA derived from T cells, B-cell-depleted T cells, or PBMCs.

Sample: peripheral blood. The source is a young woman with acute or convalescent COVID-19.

As DNA, the CDR3 is TGCGCCAGCAGCTTCGTCGGACAGGGGCGGGAGACCCAGTACTTC. Encoded protein: CASSFVGQGRETQYF. The V call is TRBV5-1, the J call TRBJ2-5; 9 bases are shared with TRBD1. J was trimmed by 5 bases and V by 2 bases; bases with no gene match: 7. Germline V gene sequence: CDR1 SGHRS, CDR2 YFSETQ. The CDR3 consists of 15 residues.